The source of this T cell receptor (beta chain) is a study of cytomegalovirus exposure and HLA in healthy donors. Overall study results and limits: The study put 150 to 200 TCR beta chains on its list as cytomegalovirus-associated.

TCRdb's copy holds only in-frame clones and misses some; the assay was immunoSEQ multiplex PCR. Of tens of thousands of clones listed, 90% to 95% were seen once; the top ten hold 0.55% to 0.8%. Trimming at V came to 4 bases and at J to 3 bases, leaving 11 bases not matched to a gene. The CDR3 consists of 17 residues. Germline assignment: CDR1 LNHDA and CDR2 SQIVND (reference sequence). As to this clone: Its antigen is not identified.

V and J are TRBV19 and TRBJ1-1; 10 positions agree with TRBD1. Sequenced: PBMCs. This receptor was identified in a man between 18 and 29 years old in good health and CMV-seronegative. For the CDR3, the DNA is TGTGCCAGTAGTACCACCGGGACAGGGGAGGGAGACACTGAAGCTTTCTTT. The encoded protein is CASSTTGTGEGDTEAFF.